Presented here are 22 T cell receptor beta chains from one specimen sequenced in a study of OX40 agonist ivuxolimab in advanced cancers. TCRdb's table, derived via immunoSEQ multiplex PCR, lists solely in-frame clones and lacks some. Of over 90,000 clones in the sample, about nine tenths are singletons; the top ten hold over 4.5%. Sequencing was performed on CD4+ or CD8+ T cells sorted from blood, taken in a trial of the OX40 agonist ivuxolimab. These receptors were collected from an adult with an advanced solid tumor such as melanoma, head and neck, liver or kidney cancer.

The CDR3 reads CASSIRGLDPGELFF. CDR3 bases: TGTGCCAGTAGTATCCGCGGACTAGACCCCGGGGAGCTGTTTTTT. This sequence joins TRBV19 and TRBJ2-2, with TRBD2 matching over 7 bases. The CDR3 loop spans 15 amino acids. V lost 3 bases, J lost 6 bases, and 7 bases stayed unmatched. From germline, CDR1 is LNHDA and CDR2 SQIVND (reference sequence).

The chain uses TRBV11-2 and TRBJ2-1, with 8 bases aligning to TRBD2. Germline loops: CDR1 SGHAT, CDR2 FQNNGV. The junction had 10 bases not matched to a gene; V was cut back by 1 base and J by 8 bases. This CDR3 has 16 residues. The CDR3, as DNA: TGTGCCAGCAGCTTAGGAGTGGCGGGGGGCCGGGATGAGCAGTTCTTC. Translation gives CASSLGVAGGRDEQFF. Full variable domain (outside the CDR3, taken from reference TRBV11-2 and TRBJ2-1): EAGVAQSPRYKIIEKRQSVAFWCNPISGHATLYWYQQILGQGPKLLIQFQNNGVVDDSQLPKDRFSAERLKGVDSTLKIQPAKLEDSAVYLCASSLGVAGGRDEQFFGPGTRLTVL.

The chain employs TRBV19 and TRBJ1-5, with 10 bases matching TRBD1. Germline loops: CDR1 LNHDA, CDR2 SQIVND (reference sequence). The CDR3 has 16 amino acids. Trimming took 5 bases from V and 2 from J; bases not matched to a gene: 6. CDR3 protein: CASSLTGGSGNQPQHF. CDR3 DNA: TGTGCCAGTAGTTTGACAGGGGGCTCAGGCAATCAGCCCCAGCATTTT.

The chain has TRBV30 and TRBJ2-3, with TRBD2 matching 9 bases. The CDR3 is 18 amino acids. Germline V lookup: CDR1 GTSNPN, CDR2 SVGIG (reference sequence). Trimming cost V 2 bases and J 3 bases; bases outside gene matches: 15. The CDR3 loop is CAWSLRLRSGLATDTQYF. The CDR3 DNA reads TGTGCCTGGAGTCTGCGTCTTCGTTCGGGACTAGCAACAGATACGCAGTATTTT.

The CDR3 spells CAQKAGNTEAFF. CDR3 bases: TGTGCCCAAAAGGCAGGGAACACTGAAGCTTTCTTT. The rearrangement uses TRBV30 and TRBJ1-1, with D hard to call. Germline V gene data show CDR1 as GTSNPN and CDR2 as SVGIG (reference sequence). Trimming cost V 8 bases and J 1 base, with 11 bases left between them. The length of the CDR3 is 12 residues.

The chain links TRBV6-5 to TRBJ2-1; no clear D. Germline-derived CDR1 and CDR2 are MNHEY and SVGAGI. CDR3 length equals 13 residues. Trimming stripped 0 bases from V and 5 bases from J, with 5 bases between. DNA for the CDR3: TGTGCCAGCAGTTACTCTCAAGACAATGAGCAGTTCTTC. It translates to CASSYSQDNEQFF.

J is TRBJ2-1 and V is TRBV28; D gene unclear. The CDR3 is 12 residues long. With 8 bases removed from V and 8 bases from J, the gap between germline ends came to 13 bases. Germline V gene data show CDR1 as MDHEN and CDR2 as SYDVKM. Here the CDR3 reads CASGSWVDEQFF. In DNA form, the CDR3 reads TGTGCCAGCGGATCTTGGGTCGATGAGCAGTTCTTC.

This chain joins TRBV6-6 and TRBJ2-7; D is possibly TRBD2 (6 bases). There are 16 residues in the CDR3. The V end was cut by 6 bases, the J end by 0 bases, with 18 bases between. In germline, CDR1 is MNHNY, CDR2 SVGAGI (reference sequence). CDR3 coding DNA: TGTGCCAGCAGCTCCCCCGGGACTCCGAGCTCCTACGAGCAGTACTTC. Its protein product is CASSSPGTPSSYEQYF.

This clone was seen a few times. This chain connects TRBV29-1 to TRBJ1-5; tentatively, D is TRBD1 (5 bases). Trimming shortened V by 0 bases and J by 6 bases, and 9 bases separated the two germline ends. The CDR3 consists of 13 residues. CDR1 is SQVTM, CDR2 ANQGSEA, per germline. CDR3 sequence reads: CSVEEGGGQPQHF. The CDR3 DNA follows: TGCAGCGTTGAAGAGGGGGGAGGTCAGCCCCAGCATTTT.

V is TRBV7-8 and J is TRBJ2-7; D might be TRBD2 (5 bases). The CDR3 length is 14 residues. The germline CDR1 and CDR2 sequences are SGHVS and FQNEAQ. Trimming removed 4 bases at V and 4 bases at J, with 14 bases between. CDR3 sequence (DNA): TGTGCCAGCAGCTCCTACGGACTGGTGTACGAGCAGTACTTC. This encodes CASSSYGLVYEQYF.

This clone is deemed medium-sized. The chain combines TRBV19 with TRBJ1-1; tentatively, D is TRBD1 (6 bases). The CDR3 is 16 amino acids. The V end was cut by 7 bases, the J end by 0 bases, with 18 bases between. Germline CDR1 LNHDA, CDR2 SQIVND (reference sequence). The CDR3 spells CASTLMGGPLNTEAFF. In DNA form, the CDR3 reads TGTGCCAGTACCCTAATGGGGGGGCCCCTGAACACTGAAGCTTTCTTT.

The rearrangement uses TRBV4-2 and TRBJ1-1; D gene unclear. The V gene lost 0 bases and the J gene lost 3 bases, with 2 bases spanning the gap. The CDR3 is made up of 12 amino acids. CDR1 and CDR2 (germline): LGHNA, YNFKEQ. The chain's CDR3 is CASSQEYTEAFF. The CDR3 nucleotides are TGTGCCAGCAGCCAAGAGTACACTGAAGCTTTCTTT.

The chain employs TRBV2 and TRBJ2-2; no firm D call. The CDR3 loop spans 12 amino acids. Germline CDR1 and CDR2: SNHLY and FYNNEI. Trimming cost V 3 bases and J 9 bases, with 8 bases left between them. Here the CDR3 reads CASSERHRELFF. CDR3 DNA: TGTGCCAGCAGTGAGAGGCACCGGGAGCTGTTTTTT.

This rearrangement joins TRBV4-2 to TRBJ2-2; possibly TRBD1 for D (6 bases). Germline V gene data show CDR1 as LGHNA and CDR2 as YNFKEQ. The ends were cut back, 1 base at V and 2 bases at J, with 11 bases in the middle. The CDR3 contains 16 residues. CDR3 DNA sequence: TGTGCCAGCAGCCAAGGACAGGCCCTAAACACCGGGGAGCTGTTTTTT. Translation gives CASSQGQALNTGELFF.

The chain couples TRBV4-1 to TRBJ1-1; D is unclear. V gave up 1 base and J gave up 1 base, with 7 bases separating them. Germline loops: CDR1 MGHRA, CDR2 YSYEKL. The CDR3 length is 14 residues. The CDR3 DNA follows: TGCGCCAGCAGCCAAGTATCGGGGAACACTGAAGCTTTCTTT. Translated, it gives CASSQVSGNTEAFF.

The V call is TRBV7-8, the J call TRBJ1-2, with unresolved D. Germline loops: CDR1 SGHVS, CDR2 FQNEAQ. This CDR3 spans 13 amino acids. V was pared by 2 bases and J by 8 bases, with 12 bases between. The CDR3 protein is CASSLSSQGGYTF. The DNA for the CDR3 is TGTGCCAGCAGCTTATCTTCGCAAGGGGGCTACACCTTC.

This chain's CDR3 is CASSFYPGPNIQYF. The DNA of the CDR3 is TGTGCCAGCAGCTTTTACCCGGGGCCAAACATTCAGTACTTC. The chain links TRBV7-9 to TRBJ2-4, with D perhaps assigned TRBD1 or TRBD2 (5 bases each). Trimming stripped 3 bases from V and 6 bases from J, with 12 bases between. CDR1 is SEHNR and CDR2 is FQNEAQ in the germline V gene (reference sequence). This CDR3 has 14 amino acids.

The chain has TRBV7-9 and TRBJ2-1; no firm D call. Trimming stripped 5 bases from V and 7 bases from J, with 12 bases between. The CDR3 totals 13 residues. The germline V gene encodes CDR1 SEHNR and CDR2 FQNEAQ (reference sequence). The CDR3 sequence is CASSPESRNEQFF. CDR3 bases: TGTGCCAGCAGCCCCGAATCGAGAAATGAGCAGTTCTTC.

This clone was found a few times. This chain uses TRBV27 with TRBJ1-5; perhaps TRBD1 as D (5 bases). Germline values: CDR1 MNHEY, CDR2 SMNVEV (reference sequence). V lost 6 bases and J 1 base, leaving 16 bases between the germline ends. CDR3 length: 16 residues. The CDR3 bases are TGTGCCAGCAGGCGGGGGAGCTGGGACAGCAATCAGCCCCAGCATTTT. Encoded protein: CASRRGSWDSNQPQHF.

This clone was seen a few times. The chain combines TRBV19 with TRBJ1-6, with 11 bases fitting TRBD1. The germline CDR1 and CDR2 sequences are LNHDA and SQIVND (reference sequence). The CDR3 consists of 16 residues. J was trimmed by 9 bases and V by 0 bases; bases with no gene match: 4. The CDR3 DNA sequence: TGTGCCAGTAGTATAGACCGGGGGACAGGGGGTTCACCCCTCCACTTT. Residues: CASSIDRGTGGSPLHF.

The rearrangement links TRBV5-5 to TRBJ2-7; D possibly corresponds to TRBD1 (5 bases). Trimming stripped 4 bases from V and 0 bases from J, with 5 bases between. The length of the CDR3 is 12 residues. The V gene's germline CDR1 is SGHKS and CDR2 YYEKEE (reference sequence). The CDR3, as DNA: TGTGCCAGCAGCGACAGCTCCTACGAGCAGTACTTC. Its translation is CASSDSSYEQYF.

The chain employs TRBV4-1 and TRBJ2-3; D perhaps matches TRBD2 (7 bases). The CDR3 is made up of 15 amino acids. The germline CDR1 and CDR2 sequences are MGHRA and YSYEKL. V shed 7 bases and J shed 5 bases, with 19 bases lying between them. The chain's CDR3 is CASTPGGRGVDTQYF. For the CDR3, the DNA is TGCGCCAGCACCCCCGGGGGGCGGGGTGTAGATACGCAGTATTTT.